These 16 T cell receptor beta chains were all obtained from the same sample, sequenced in a study of T-cell reconstitution after alpha-beta-depleted transplantation in children. As it was prepared, the TCRbeta library received unique molecular identifiers. In TCRdb, the PCR reads were re-called with MiXCR into one record per CDR3 protein. The data show 900,000 or so distinct CDR3 sequences, 15% to 20% seen once. Sample: PBMCs, mostly from graft donor cells, taken 360 days after TCRalphabeta/CD19-depleted stem cell transplant. The receptors here all came from a male patient aged 10-17 years who had a stem cell transplant for acute lymphoblastic leukemia, so the T cells may come from the graft donor.

The genes are TRBV7-3 and TRBJ2-3, with TRBD2 matching 10 bases. Germline V gene lookup returns CDR1 SGHTA and CDR2 FQGTGA. J was trimmed by 5 bases and V by 1 base; bases with no gene match: 6. The CDR3 consists of 16 residues. The CDR3, as DNA: TGTGCCAGCAGCTTAAGGCTAGCGGGAGTGCAAGATACGCAGTATTTT. It is translated as CASSLRLAGVQDTQYF.

This clonotype was counted between two and nine times. V is TRBV28 and J is TRBJ2-7; D uncertain. The CDR3 extends over 13 amino acids. The germline V and J ends were trimmed by 2 bases and 5 bases, with 10 bases remaining between them. Germline CDR1 MDHEN, CDR2 SYDVKM. The CDR3 region is CASSLGLKNEQYF. CDR3 in DNA: TGTGCCAGCAGTTTAGGGCTAAAGAACGAGCAGTACTTC.

A few counts support this clonotype. The genes are TRBV21-1 and TRBJ2-1; the listed D gene, TRBD2, was not tested against the DNA. TRBV21-1 is a documented pseudogene. The CDR3 runs 17 residues. The CDR3 reads CASSKALREALHNEQFF. The CDR3, as DNA: TGTGCCAGCAGCAAAGCGCTGCGGGAGGCGCTCCACAATGAGCAGTTCTTC.

This chain links TRBV9 with TRBJ2-3; 9 positions match TRBD2. V was pared by 0 bases and J by 6 bases, with 8 bases of the junction left unmatched. The CDR3 sequence is 16 residues long. Per the germline V gene, CDR1 is SGDLS and CDR2 is YYNGEE. The DNA for the CDR3 is TGTGCCAGCAGCGTAGACGCGGGAGGGCCCCCTGATACGCAGTATTTT. Its protein is CASSVDAGGPPDTQYF.

The gene calls are TRBV29-1 and TRBJ2-5; D uncertain. The CDR3 loop spans 13 amino acids. In germline, CDR1 is SQVTM, CDR2 ANQGSEA. Trimming took off 6 bases at V and 4 bases at J, with 15 bases between the two ends. This chain's CDR3 is CSVERMGRETQYF. For the CDR3, the DNA is TGCAGCGTCGAACGGATGGGCCGAGAGACCCAGTACTTC. Based on the CDR3 plus reference TRBV29-1 and TRBJ2-5, the full variable domain is SAVISQKPSRDICQRGTSLTIQCQVDSQVTMMFWYRQQPGQSLTLIATANQGSEATYESGFVIDKFPISRPNLTFSTLTVSNMSPEDSSIYLCSVERMGRETQYFGPGTRLLVL.

This clonotype was seen a handful of times. The chain combines TRBV2 with TRBJ1-2, with D possibly being TRBD1 (6 bases). This CDR3 is 12 amino acids long. The V gene lost 10 bases and the J gene lost 4 bases, with 13 bases spanning the gap. In germline, CDR1 is SNHLY, CDR2 FYNNEI. CDR3: CAILRDIYGYTF. The CDR3 coding sequence is TGTGCCATCCTCCGGGACATCTATGGCTACACCTTC.

The chain employs TRBV4-1 and TRBJ2-5, with no clear D. In germline, CDR1 is MGHRA, CDR2 YSYEKL. The V and J ends lost 1 base and 4 bases respectively, with 16 bases between them. The CDR3 contains 16 residues. The CDR3 DNA reads as TGCGCCAGCAGCCAAGGGGATAGGCAGTACGTAGAGACCCAGTACTTC. Encoded protein: CASSQGDRQYVETQYF.

The chain has TRBV20-1 and TRBJ1-5, with D unresolved. The germline V gene has CDR1 DFQATT and CDR2 SNEGSKA (reference sequence). The CDR3 is 17 residues long. The ends were cut back, 6 bases at V and 1 base at J, with 22 bases in the middle. The DNA for the CDR3 is TGCAGTGCCCATCCAGGAAACTCCCGGGGAAGCAATCAGCCCCAGCATTTT. It codes for CSAHPGNSRGSNQPQHF.

This clonotype was seen just once. The genes are TRBV5-1 and TRBJ1-1, with 8 bases matching TRBD1. The germline gives CDR1 SGHRS, CDR2 YFSETQ. The CDR3 length is 17 residues. V lost 3 bases to trimming and J lost 4 bases; unmatched junction nucleotides: 14. CDR3 DNA: TGCGCCAGCAGCTCTGTTTGGGCGGACAGGGATGGCACTGAAGCTTTCTTT. Amino acids: CASSSVWADRDGTEAFF.

This clonotype has more than one count but fewer than ten. DNA for the CDR3: TGTGCCAGCAGTGAACCAGGATTCTATAGCAATCAGCCCCAGCATTTT. Amino acids: CASSEPGFYSNQPQHF. V and J are TRBV6-1 and TRBJ1-5; unclear D gene. V lost 2 bases to trimming and J lost 0 bases, with 11 bases between them. CDR1 MNHNS and CDR2 SASEGT come from the germline V gene. The CDR3 sequence is 16 residues long.

The rearrangement joins TRBV2 to TRBJ2-7; D tentatively fits TRBD1 or TRBD2 (5 bases each). The V gene lost 3 bases and the J gene lost 0 bases, with 9 bases spanning the gap. Germline CDR1 is SNHLY and CDR2 is FYNNEI. The CDR3 is 14 residues long. The CDR3 bases are TGTGCCAGCAGTGATTTGGGGGTCTCCTACGAGCAGTACTTC. Translation: CASSDLGVSYEQYF.

This clonotype was seen many times. The chain employs TRBV24-1 and TRBJ2-7, with 9 bases that match TRBD1. The CDR3 sequence is 15 residues long. Per the germline V gene, CDR1 is KGHDR and CDR2 is SFDVKD. V shed 5 bases, J shed 4 bases, and the junction held 8 bases outside the gene matches. CDR3: CATSALDRGSYEQYF. DNA for the CDR3: TGTGCCACCAGTGCCCTGGACAGGGGATCGTACGAGCAGTACTTC.

The J gene is TRBJ2-7, the V gene TRBV4-2, with 9 bases matching TRBD1. V was clipped by 3 bases and J by 2 bases; unmatched bases: 8. The CDR3 consists of 16 residues. Germline CDR1 and CDR2: LGHNA and YNFKEQ. The CDR3 region has the DNA TGTGCCAGCAGCCAGCCTTTTGGACAGGGGACCTACGAGCAGTACTTC. Translating it yields CASSQPFGQGTYEQYF.

This clonotype was observed at least ten times. This rearrangement joins TRBV27 to TRBJ2-1; TRBD2 is a possible D gene (6 bases). The CDR3 runs 13 residues. Deletions cut 8 bases from V and 3 bases from J, with 11 bases between. Germline-derived CDR1 and CDR2 are MNHEY and SMNVEV (reference sequence). In DNA, the CDR3 is TGTGCCAGCCTAGCGTATAACTACAATGAGCAGTTCTTC. This sequence encodes CASLAYNYNEQFF.

The genes are TRBV29-1 and TRBJ2-3; D gene unclear. Germline V gene data show CDR1 as SQVTM and CDR2 as ANQGSEA. V lost 8 bases and J 5 bases, leaving 23 bases between the germline ends. This CDR3 has 15 residues. DNA of the CDR3: TGCAGCTCACGCCCTGAAAGGTTGCCCGGAGATACGCAGTATTTT. Protein: CSSRPERLPGDTQYF.

This clonotype occurred many times. The chain joins TRBV27 to TRBJ2-3, with a possible D match to TRBD1 (5 bases). Trimming stripped 5 bases from V and 1 base from J, with 16 bases between. The germline gives CDR1 MNHEY, CDR2 SMNVEV (reference sequence). The CDR3 runs to 16 residues. The CDR3 DNA reads TGTGCCAGCAGTACAAATTCCAGGGTGGGCACAGATACGCAGTATTTT. Amino acid sequence: CASSTNSRVGTDTQYF.